This T cell receptor (beta chain) was recovered during a study of cytomegalovirus exposure and HLA in healthy donors. Study-wide points: Researchers reported in a later analysis that a missense DCLRE1C variant was tied to TCR beta V- and J-gene trimming.

Germline loops: CDR1 SGHNT, CDR2 YYREEE (reference sequence). This CDR3 spans 14 amino acids. V was pared by 0 bases and J by 7 bases, with 2 bases of the junction left unmatched. Points on this clone: Its antigen is unidentified.

A multiplex PCR was run with 60 Vbeta primers and 13 Jbeta primers. TCRdb keeps only in-frame clones here, not all; method: immunoSEQ multiplex PCR. This sample has fewer than 90,000 clones, with about 79% found just once. Sequencing was performed on PBMCs. The origin of this receptor is a female donor in good health and CMV-seronegative. The V gene is TRBV5-4, the J gene TRBJ2-1; 9 bases fit TRBD1. CDR3 sequence (DNA): TGTGCCAGCAGCTTGGCGGGGACAGGGAATGAGCAGTTCTTC. This translates into CASSLAGTGNEQFF. Looking up the rest from reference TRBV5-4 and TRBJ2-1 gives the full variable domain: ETGVTQSPTHLIKTRGQQVTLRCSSQSGHNTVSWYQQALGQGPQFIFQYYREEENGRGNFPPRFSGLQFPNYSSELNVNALELDDSALYLCASSLAGTGNEQFFGPGTRLTVL.